The subject of this entry is one T cell receptor (beta chain). Its antigen is not identified. Other nucleotide sequences in the sample specify the same CDR3. It was cDNA, reverse transcribed from extracted RNA, that served as the sequencing template. Libraries were prepared by immunoSEQ multiplex PCR; TCRdb keeps only in-frame clonotypes and omits some of them. The data show more than 110,000 clones, roughly 82% seen once. Documented treatment: oral pan-JAK inhibitor, 5-10 mg twice daily. In alopecia areata patients, both lesional scalp punch biopsies and peripheral blood were collected. This sample was included in a study of CD8+ T cells in alopecia areata. Study outcomes and limitations: Higher clonality and more expanded CD8+ clones appeared in lesional than normal scalp.

V was trimmed by 0 bases and J by 3 bases, leaving 6 bases between them. The CDR3 runs 13 residues. The germline CDR1 and CDR2 sequences are MGHRA and YSYEKL. This sequence originates from a human donor with alopecia areata. V and J are TRBV4-1 and TRBJ2-7; D remains ambiguous. The sample was CD8+ T cells sorted from blood, taken at week 4, from a patient treated with tofacitinib. This CDR3 reads CASSQEGSYEQYF. In DNA, the CDR3 is TGCGCCAGCAGCCAAGAAGGCAGCTACGAGCAGTACTTC.